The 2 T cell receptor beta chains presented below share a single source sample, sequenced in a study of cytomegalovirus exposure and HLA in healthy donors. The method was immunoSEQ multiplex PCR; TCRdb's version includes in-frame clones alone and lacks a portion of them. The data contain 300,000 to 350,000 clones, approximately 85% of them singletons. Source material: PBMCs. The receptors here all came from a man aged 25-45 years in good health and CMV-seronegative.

CDR3 protein: CASSQTGTGHYGYTF. Here the CDR3 DNA reads TGTGCCAGCAGTCAAACCGGGACAGGGCATTATGGCTACACCTTC. The chain employs TRBV6-5 and TRBJ1-2; 9 bases align to TRBD1. Germline-derived CDR1 and CDR2 are MNHEY and SVGAGI. V shed 5 bases, J shed 5 bases, and the junction held 9 bases outside the gene matches. There are 15 residues in the CDR3.

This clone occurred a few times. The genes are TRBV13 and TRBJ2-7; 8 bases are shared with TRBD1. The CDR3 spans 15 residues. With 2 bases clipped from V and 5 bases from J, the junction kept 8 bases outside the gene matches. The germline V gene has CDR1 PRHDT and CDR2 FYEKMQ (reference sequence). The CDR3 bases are TGTGCCAGCAGCTTATATCGGACAGGGTACGACGAGCAGTACTTC. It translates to CASSLYRTGYDEQYF.